This T cell receptor beta chain was documented in a study of T cell repertoires in cytomegalovirus infection. Each CDR3 protein is one row after TCRdb ran MiXCR on the reads. The repertoire consists of roughly 200,000 distinct CDR3 sequences, with approximately 18% occurring once and the leading ten covering roughly a quarter. Study-level findings and limits: CMV carriers with the relevant HLA were identified by cumulative public TCR beta family frequency.

The length of the CDR3 is 16 residues. V shed 0 bases, J shed 7 bases, and the junction held 10 bases outside the gene matches. Germline CDR1 MNHEY, CDR2 SMNVEV (reference sequence). Points on this clonotype: What it binds is not known.

The receptor's source is a human donor in good health (CMV status not recorded). Some clones in this sample may be carry-over from other donors' samples. V gene TRBV27 combines with J gene TRBJ1-1, with TRBD1 matching over 8 bases. The sample taken for sequencing was CD8+ T cells from PBMCs. The CDR3 loop reads CASSLSAGGAANEAFF. The CDR3 region has the DNA TGTGCCAGCAGTTTATCGGCAGGGGGCGCAGCCAATGAAGCTTTCTTT.